This entry lists 6 T cell receptor beta chains sequenced from one sample in a study of response to subunit inactivated influenza vaccine. Using its own MiXCR run on the RT-PCR reads, TCRdb lists one record per CDR3 protein. The sample has roughly 700,000 distinct CDR3 sequences; roughly 14% are singletons. Source: PBMCs from blood, taken roughly 2 weeks before vaccination. These receptors originate from a man aged 45-65 years who received an inactivated influenza vaccine.

This sequence joins TRBV20-1 and TRBJ2-7; D remains ambiguous. Germline values: CDR1 DFQATT, CDR2 SNEGSKA (reference sequence). CDR3 length equals 14 residues. Trimming shortened V by 4 bases and J by 3 bases, and 16 bases separated the two germline ends. Here the CDR3 reads CSATSVVNDYEQYF. In DNA form, the CDR3 reads TGCAGTGCTACTTCGGTGGTAAACGACTACGAGCAGTACTTC.

This clonotype has ten or more counts. The CDR3 loop reads CSVGGGATDTQYF. The CDR3 DNA is TGCAGCGTTGGCGGGGGAGCCACAGATACGCAGTATTTT. V and J are TRBV29-1 and TRBJ2-3; 7 positions agree with TRBD2. In germline, CDR1 is SQVTM, CDR2 ANQGSEA. The CDR3 sequence is 13 residues long. V was clipped by 4 bases and J by 2 bases; unmatched bases: 3.

This clonotype was seen only a few times. The gene calls are TRBV28 and TRBJ1-1; tentative D call: TRBD1 (6 bases). The V gene lost 5 bases and the J gene lost 3 bases, with 10 bases spanning the gap. The CDR3 consists of 13 residues. The germline V gene encodes CDR1 MDHEN and CDR2 SYDVKM. This chain's CDR3 is CASSRGEDTEAFF. The CDR3 coding sequence is TGTGCCAGCAGTAGGGGGGAGGACACTGAAGCTTTCTTT.

The CDR3 here is CASRYSLAAILDTQYF. DNA for the CDR3: TGTGCCAGCAGATACTCGCTAGCGGCAATATTGGATACGCAGTATTTT. This sequence joins TRBV5-5 and TRBJ2-3; 7 positions match TRBD2. The CDR3 is 16 residues long. J lost 6 bases, V lost 5 bases, and 15 bases had no gene match. In germline, CDR1 is SGHKS, CDR2 YYEKEE (reference sequence).

This CDR3 reads CASSLAADSNSPLHF. CDR3 nucleotides: TGTGCCAGCAGCTTAGCCGCCGACAGCAATTCACCCCTCCACTTT. V is TRBV7-2 and J is TRBJ1-6; D is perhaps TRBD1 (5 bases). Germline-derived CDR1 and CDR2 are SGHTA and FQGNSA. V lost 0 bases to trimming and J lost 7 bases, with 10 bases between them. The CDR3 length is 15 residues.

Ten or more counts support this clonotype. The J gene is TRBJ1-5, the V gene TRBV27; 9 nucleotides agree with TRBD1. The CDR3 covers 18 residues. In germline, CDR1 is MNHEY, CDR2 SMNVEV (reference sequence). Losses at the gene ends were 3 bases for V and 2 bases for J; bases not matched to a gene: 11. The CDR3 here is CASSLTGGGGARNQPQHF. DNA of the CDR3: TGTGCCAGCAGTTTGACAGGGGGAGGAGGTGCTCGCAATCAGCCCCAGCATTTT.